The rows below give T cell receptor beta chains drawn from one sample of a study of breast tumors, draining lymph nodes, adjacent tissues. TCRdb recomputed calls from the multiplex PCR reads with MiXCR, one row per CDR3 protein. Of around 140,000 distinct CDR3 sequences in the sample, roughly 33% were seen once. Sequencing input: axillary lymph node tissue. Receptor source: a female donor with breast cancer. Some clones in this sample may be carry-over from other donors' samples. CDR3s include the opening cysteine and the closing phenylalanine or tryptophan.

j_gene: TRBJ2-7
v_gene: TRBV15
CDR3aa: CATSRDRQGLYYEQYF

j_gene: TRBJ2-2
v_gene: TRBV5-1
CDR3aa: CASSQGPGGTQLFF

j_gene: TRBJ2-6
v_gene: TRBV2
CDR3aa: CASVNSNTEAF

j_gene: TRBJ2-2
v_gene: TRBV5-1
CDR3aa: CASSLVAGELFF

j_gene: TRBJ1-2
v_gene: TRBV20-1
CDR3aa: CSASSANYGYTF

j_gene: TRBJ2-3
v_gene: TRBV6-1
CDR3aa: CASSEGWLAGPHTQYF

j_gene: TRBJ2-5
v_gene: TRBV19
CDR3aa: CASSQIAGGQETQYF

j_gene: TRBJ1-3
v_gene: TRBV13
CDR3aa: CASSLGQGENTIYF

j_gene: TRBJ2-7
v_gene: TRBV2
CDR3aa: CASSRMWEQYF

j_gene: TRBJ2-2
v_gene: TRBV15
CDR3aa: CATSRDYGTSTGEPFF

j_gene: TRBJ1-5
v_gene: TRBV20-1
CDR3aa: CSASGQGAQPQHF

j_gene: TRBJ2-5
v_gene: TRBV24-1
CDR3aa: CATSDVPGTGAPGRETQYF

j_gene: TRBJ2-2
v_gene: TRBV6-6
CDR3aa: CASSYSTGWTGELFF

j_gene: TRBJ1-2
v_gene: TRBV3-1
CDR3aa: CASSYGAGAGLTGYTF

j_gene: TRBJ1-2
v_gene: TRBV5-4
CDR3aa: CASSLGASNYGYTF

j_gene: TRBJ2-3
v_gene: TRBV20-1
CDR3aa: CSARADTQYF

j_gene: TRBJ2-7
v_gene: TRBV24-1
CDR3aa: CATSDSTASSSYEQYF

j_gene: TRBJ1-5
v_gene: TRBV29-1
CDR3aa: CSVRSGIVNQPQHF

j_gene: TRBJ2-5
v_gene: TRBV27
CDR3aa: CASSSLRDRVRVQETQYF

j_gene: TRBJ1-3
v_gene: TRBV4-1
CDR3aa: CASSHQTGRISSGNTIYF

j_gene: TRBJ2-7
v_gene: TRBV2
CDR3aa: CASSEFSYEQYF

j_gene: TRBJ2-1
v_gene: TRBV13
CDR3aa: CASSLVIGRGQVGNGQFF

j_gene: TRBJ1-3
v_gene: TRBV2
CDR3aa: CASSLDSYSGNTIYF

j_gene: TRBJ2-1
v_gene: TRBV20-1
CDR3aa: CSARLAGLANNEQFF

j_gene: TRBJ2-3
v_gene: TRBV20-1
CDR3aa: CSARDPSGTGDTQYF

j_gene: TRBJ1-1
v_gene: TRBV5-5
CDR3aa: CASSLVGGAAEAFF

j_gene: TRBJ1-2
v_gene: TRBV6-6
CDR3aa: CASSYSGGNYGYTF

j_gene: TRBJ1-5
v_gene: TRBV3-1
CDR3aa: CASSQSSGGTGQPQHF

j_gene: TRBJ2-3
v_gene: TRBV7-8
CDR3aa: CASSLRTGVLSDTQYF

j_gene: TRBJ1-2
v_gene: TRBV29-1
CDR3aa: CSLEAGDNYGYTF

j_gene: TRBJ2-7
v_gene: TRBV5-6
CDR3aa: CASSPTGYEQYF

j_gene: TRBJ1-5
v_gene: TRBV5-1
CDR3aa: CAGSLGTGNHPQHF

j_gene: TRBJ1-2
v_gene: TRBV2
CDR3aa: CASTSQGTNYGYTF

j_gene: TRBJ1-6
v_gene: TRBV4-1
CDR3aa: CASSQDPSDSYNSPLHF

j_gene: TRBJ2-5
v_gene: TRBV5-1
CDR3aa: CASSSSTGGRETQYF